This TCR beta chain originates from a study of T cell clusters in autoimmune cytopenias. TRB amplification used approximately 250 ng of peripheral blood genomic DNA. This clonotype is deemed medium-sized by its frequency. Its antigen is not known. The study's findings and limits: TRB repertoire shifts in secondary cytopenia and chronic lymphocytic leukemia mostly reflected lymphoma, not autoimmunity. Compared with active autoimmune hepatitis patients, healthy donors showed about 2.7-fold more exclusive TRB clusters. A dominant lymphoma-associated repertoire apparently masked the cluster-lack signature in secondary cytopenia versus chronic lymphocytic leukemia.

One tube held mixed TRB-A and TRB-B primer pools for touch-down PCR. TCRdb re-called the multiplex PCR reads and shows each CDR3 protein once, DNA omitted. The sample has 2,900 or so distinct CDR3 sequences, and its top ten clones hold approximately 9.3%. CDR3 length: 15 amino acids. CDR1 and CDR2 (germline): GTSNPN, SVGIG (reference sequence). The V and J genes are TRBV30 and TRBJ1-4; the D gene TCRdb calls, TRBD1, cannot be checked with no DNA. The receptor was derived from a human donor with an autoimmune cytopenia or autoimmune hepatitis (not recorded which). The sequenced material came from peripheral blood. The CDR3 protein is CAWSAGIGGFEKLFF. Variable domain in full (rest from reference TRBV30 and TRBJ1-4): SQTIHQWPATLVQPVGSPLSLECTVEGTSNPNLYWYRQAAGRGLQLLFYSVGIGQISSEVPQNLSASRPQDRQFILSSKKLLLSDSGFYLCAWSAGIGGFEKLFFGSGTQLSVL.